These 9 T cell receptor beta chains share one sample of origin, sequenced in a study of blood T cells in healthy people across ages. Primers used in a second PCR of roughly 7 to 12 cycles were a sample-barcoded 5' primer and a J-beta primer mix. MiXCR, applied by TCRdb to the 5' RACE reads, yields one record per CDR3 protein. In the table there are nearly 800,000 distinct CDR3 sequences, 56% of which are singletons. The specimen was blood. All receptors come from a middle-aged man in good health.

This chain connects TRBV24-1 to TRBJ2-1; 11 nucleotides align to TRBD2. The CDR3 runs to 17 residues. Unmatched junction bases numbered 7, after V lost 4 bases and J lost 3 bases. CDR1 is KGHDR, CDR2 SFDVKD, per germline. The CDR3 region is CATSDRSGTSGYNEQFF. The CDR3 DNA is TGTGCCACCAGTGACCGATCCGGGACTAGCGGCTACAATGAGCAGTTCTTC.

This rearrangement joins TRBV5-4 to TRBJ2-7; 11 nucleotides agree with TRBD2. The CDR3 totals 16 residues. V shed 3 bases and J 2 bases; nucleotides not matched to a gene: 7. CDR1 and CDR2 from the germline V gene are SGHNT and YYREEE (reference sequence). In nucleotides, the CDR3 is TGTGCCAGCAGCTCGACCATAGCGGGAGGGGCCTACGAGCAGTACTTC. Its protein is CASSSTIAGGAYEQYF.

The rearrangement links TRBV5-6 to TRBJ1-3; D is undetermined. The V gene lost 0 bases and the J gene lost 2 bases, with 0 bases spanning the gap. In germline, CDR1 is SGHDT, CDR2 YYEEEE. The CDR3 is 12 residues long. The CDR3 region is CASSLAGNTIYF. The CDR3 nucleotides are TGTGCCAGCAGCTTGGCTGGAAACACCATATATTTT.

This clonotype was observed a single time. Written as DNA, the CDR3 is TGTGCCATCCGAGCCGCTGGCTCTGGGGCCAACGTCCTGACTTTC. Amino acid sequence: CAIRAAGSGANVLTF. The V call is TRBV6-5, the J call TRBJ2-6, with D unresolved. The CDR3 has 15 residues. Germline-derived CDR1 and CDR2 are MNHEY and SVGAGI. With 10 bases removed from V and 0 bases from J, the gap between germline ends came to 13 bases.

V usage is TRBV12-3 or TRBV12-4 and J usage is TRBJ2-1; 8 nucleotides align to TRBD2. The CDR3 extends over 14 amino acids. V lost 9 bases and J lost 4; bases outside the gene matches: 8. CDR3 coding DNA: TGTGCCAGTATACCGGGACTAGGATACAATGAGCAGTTCTTC. Protein: CASIPGLGYNEQFF.

The chain is built from TRBV7-8 and TRBJ2-3; no definite D call. The V end was cut by 1 base, the J end by 4 bases, with 6 bases between. Germline assignment: CDR1 SGHVS and CDR2 FQNEAQ. This CDR3 spans 13 amino acids. CDR3 in amino acids: CASSLDIADTQYF. The CDR3 nucleotides read TGTGCCAGCAGCTTAGATATCGCAGATACGCAGTATTTT.

This clonotype was seen many times. The gene calls are TRBV7-9 and TRBJ2-5; TRBD2 matches at 11 bases. CDR1 is SEHNR, CDR2 FQNEAQ, per germline (reference sequence). Trimming cost V 5 bases and J 3 bases; bases outside gene matches: 5. The CDR3 is 15 amino acids. The CDR3 nucleotides are TGTGCCAGCAGCCCGGGGACTAGCGGAGAAGAGACCCAGTACTTC. Translation gives CASSPGTSGEETQYF.

V is TRBV6-1 and J is TRBJ1-5; TRBD1 matches 7 bases. This CDR3 has 16 residues. From germline, CDR1 is MNHNS and CDR2 SASEGT. With 5 bases clipped from V and 3 bases from J, the junction kept 10 bases outside the gene matches. The CDR3 nucleotides are TGTGCCAGCAGTCCAAAGGGGGCAGGTAACAATCAGCCCCAGCATTTT. Translating it yields CASSPKGAGNNQPQHF.

The chain recombines TRBV20-1 with TRBJ2-7; 9 nucleotides line up with TRBD1. The CDR3 contains 15 residues. Trimming at V came to 0 bases and at J to 0 bases, leaving 3 bases not matched to a gene. Germline-derived CDR1 and CDR2 are DFQATT and SNEGSKA (reference sequence). The CDR3 coding sequence is TGCAGTGCTAGAGATGGGACAGGGAGCTCCTACGAGCAGTACTTC. Protein product: CSARDGTGSSYEQYF.